This T cell receptor beta chain came from a study of shared clonotypes between healthy human individuals. Germline CDR1 reads SGHRS; CDR2 reads YFSETQ. This CDR3 contains 16 residues. V was trimmed by 1 base and J by 0 bases, leaving 12 bases between them. Here immunoSEQ multiplex PCR was the method, and the copy in TCRdb shows in-frame clones only, minus some. The sample includes 1,400,000 or so clones, 98% seen only once; the top ten take 0.3% to 0.45%. The chain joins TRBV5-1 to TRBJ2-3; no reliable D call. Sample: naive CD4+ T cells sorted from blood. Subset in this sample: CD45RA+ positively selected. The TCR was taken from a man aged 25-40 years in good health. The CDR3 protein is CASSLYGETSTDTQYF. The CDR3 nucleotides read TGCGCCAGCAGCTTGTACGGCGAGACTAGCACAGATACGCAGTATTTT. The variable domain in full, with the rest retrieved from reference TRBV5-1 and TRBJ2-3, is KAGVTQTPRYLIKTRGQQVTLSCSPISGHRSVSWYQQTPGQGLQFLFEYFSETQRNKGNFPGRFSGRQFSNSRSEMNVSTLELGDSALYLCASSLYGETSTDTQYFGPGTRLTVL.